The clone carrying this T cell receptor beta chain has just a few counts. What it binds is not known. Naivety among CD8 cells was defined by CD45RO negativity and positive CCR7 selection, thereby excluding terminally differentiated effector memory CD45RA+ cells. The entry originates in a study of shared clonotypes between healthy human individuals. Study-wide results and caveats: When compared with the clonotypes that were shared by all four sorted-subset donors, the non-shared clonotypes turned out to have lower generation probabilities.

Looked up from germline, CDR1 is MGHRA and CDR2 is YSYEKL. The V segment lost 3 bases and the J segment 8 bases; nucleotides outside the gene matches: 10. CDR3 length: 16 residues. Method: immunoSEQ multiplex PCR; TCRdb's copy keeps in-frame clones and lacks some. The table lists hundreds of thousands of clones, 92% of them singletons, with about 24% in the top ten. V and J are TRBV4-1 and TRBJ2-2, with 9 nucleotides matching TRBD2. This receptor was identified in a man aged 30 to 45 in good health. Sequencing input: naive CD8+ T cells sorted from blood. CDR3 residues: CASSQGAGGPTGELFF. CDR3 bases: TGCGCCAGCAGCCAGGGAGCGGGAGGACCCACTGGGGAGCTGTTTTTT.